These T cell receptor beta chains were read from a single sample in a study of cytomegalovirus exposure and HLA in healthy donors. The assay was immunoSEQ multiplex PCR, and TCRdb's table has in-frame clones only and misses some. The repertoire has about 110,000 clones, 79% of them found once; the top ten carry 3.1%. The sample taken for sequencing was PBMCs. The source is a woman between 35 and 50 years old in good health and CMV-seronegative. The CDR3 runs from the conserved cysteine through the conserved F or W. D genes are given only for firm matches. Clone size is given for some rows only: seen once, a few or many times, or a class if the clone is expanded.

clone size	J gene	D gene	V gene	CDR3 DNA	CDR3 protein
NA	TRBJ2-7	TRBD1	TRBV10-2	TGCGCCAGCAGTGAACAGGGACAGACCTACGAGCAGTACTTC	CASSEQGQTYEQYF
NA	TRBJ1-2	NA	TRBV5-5	TGTGCCAGCAGCTTGGGGGTAAACAGGGTAGGGTACTATGGCTACACCTTC	CASSLGVNRVGYYGYTF
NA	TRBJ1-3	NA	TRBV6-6	TGTGCCAGCAGTTACGGGGAGGTCTCTGGAAACACCATATATTTT	CASSYGEVSGNTIYF
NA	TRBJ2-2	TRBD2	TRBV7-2	TGTGCCAGCAGCTCTCGGAGGGGGGTAGCGGGGGCCGGGGAGCTGTTTTTT	CASSSRRGVAGAGELFF
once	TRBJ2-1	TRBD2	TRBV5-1	TGCGCCAGCAGCCCCGGGACTAGCGGGAGACATGAGCAGTTCTTC	CASSPGTSGRHEQFF
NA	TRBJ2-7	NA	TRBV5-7	TGTGCCAGCAGCTTAAAAAAAAATACCTCCGGAGCAAACTACGAGCAGTACTTC	CASSLKKNTSGANYEQYF
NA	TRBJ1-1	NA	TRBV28	TGTGCCAGCAGTTTACCAGGGGTCACTGAAGCTTTCTTT	CASSLPGVTEAFF
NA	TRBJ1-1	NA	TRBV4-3	TGCGCCAGCAGCCGCGGAGACCGAGGGACTGAAGCTTTCTTT	CASSRGDRGTEAFF
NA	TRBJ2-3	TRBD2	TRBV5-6	TGTGCCAGCAGCACCCGTAGCGGGGGCCGACAGGATACGCAGTATTTT	CASSTRSGGRQDTQYF
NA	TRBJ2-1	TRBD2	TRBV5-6	TGTGCCAGCAGCTTCCGAGCGGGAGGGCGGGGTGAGCAGTTCTTC	CASSFRAGGRGEQFF
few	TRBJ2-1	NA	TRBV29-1	TGCAGCGCTCGGACAGAGTATTCAGAGCAGTTCTTC	CSARTEYSEQFF
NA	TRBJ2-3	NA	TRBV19	TGTGCCAGTAGTATAGTGGCGGGTGCAGATACGCAGTATTTT	CASSIVAGADTQYF
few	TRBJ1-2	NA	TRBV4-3	TGCGCCAGCAGCCAAGCGCGGAATGGTCTGAACGGCTACACCTTC	CASSQARNGLNGYTF
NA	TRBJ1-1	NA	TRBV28	TGTGCCAGCGAGGAGGCCCAGGGGAAAGCTTTCTTT	CASEEAQGKAFF
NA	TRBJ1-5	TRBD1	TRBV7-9	TGTGCCAGCAGCTTAGGGACAGGGGCGGGGGTTTATAGCAATCAGCCCCAGCATTTT	CASSLGTGAGVYSNQPQHF
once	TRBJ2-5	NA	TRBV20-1	TGCAGTGCTGCAGGGGAGACCCAGTACTTC	CSAAGETQYF
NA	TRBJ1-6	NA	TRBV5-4	TGTGCCAGCAGCTGGTCCTCGGGGAACTCACCCCTCCACTTT	CASSWSSGNSPLHF
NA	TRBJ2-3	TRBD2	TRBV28	TGTGCCAGCAGTTTCAGGGTAGCTAGCGGTATCACAGATACGCAGTATTTT	CASSFRVASGITDTQYF
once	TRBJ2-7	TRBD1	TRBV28	TGTGCCAGCAGTATTCAGGGGGACTCCTACGAGCAGTACTTC	CASSIQGDSYEQYF
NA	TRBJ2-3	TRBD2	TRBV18	TGTGCCAGCTCAGGGCGGGAGATAGATACGCAGTATTTT	CASSGREIDTQYF
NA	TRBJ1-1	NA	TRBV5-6	TGTGCCAGCAGCGTACAGGGCGTTGAAGCTTTCTTT	CASSVQGVEAFF
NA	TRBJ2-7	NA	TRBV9	TGTGCCAGCAGCACCGGGACGGGAGATCGCGAGCAGTACTTC	CASSTGTGDREQYF
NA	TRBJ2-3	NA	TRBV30	TGTGCCTGGACCGGTGGCAGGGGCACAGATACGCAGTATTTT	CAWTGGRGTDTQYF
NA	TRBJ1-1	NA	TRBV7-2	TGTGCCAGCAGCTCCCAGGGATCTGGCACTGAAGCTTTCTTT	CASSSQGSGTEAFF
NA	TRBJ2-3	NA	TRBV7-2	TGTGCCAGCAGCTCCCAGGGCGATACGCAGTATTTT	CASSSQGDTQYF
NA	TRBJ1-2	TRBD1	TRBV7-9	TGTGCCAGCAGCCCCCTCATCCGGCTGACAGGGATTCTCTATGGCTACACCTTC	CASSPLIRLTGILYGYTF